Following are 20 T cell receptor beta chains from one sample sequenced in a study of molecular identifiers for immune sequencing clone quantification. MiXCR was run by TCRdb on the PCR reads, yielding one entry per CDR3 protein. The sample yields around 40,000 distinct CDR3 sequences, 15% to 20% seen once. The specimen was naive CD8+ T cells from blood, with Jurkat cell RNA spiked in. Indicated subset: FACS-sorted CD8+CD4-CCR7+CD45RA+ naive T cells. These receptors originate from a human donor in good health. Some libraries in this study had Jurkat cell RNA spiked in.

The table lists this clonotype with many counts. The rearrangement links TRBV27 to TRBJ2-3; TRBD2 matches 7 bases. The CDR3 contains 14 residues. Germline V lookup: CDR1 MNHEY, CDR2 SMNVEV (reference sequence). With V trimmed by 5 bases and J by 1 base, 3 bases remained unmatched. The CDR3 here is CASSQGLGTDTQYF. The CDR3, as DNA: TGTGCCAGCAGTCAAGGACTAGGCACAGATACGCAGTATTTT.

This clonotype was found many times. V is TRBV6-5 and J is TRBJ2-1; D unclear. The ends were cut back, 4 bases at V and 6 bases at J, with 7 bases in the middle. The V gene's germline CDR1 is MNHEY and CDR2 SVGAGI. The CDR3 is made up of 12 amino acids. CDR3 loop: CASSFLGNEQFF. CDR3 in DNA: TGTGCCAGCAGTTTCCTGGGCAATGAGCAGTTCTTC.

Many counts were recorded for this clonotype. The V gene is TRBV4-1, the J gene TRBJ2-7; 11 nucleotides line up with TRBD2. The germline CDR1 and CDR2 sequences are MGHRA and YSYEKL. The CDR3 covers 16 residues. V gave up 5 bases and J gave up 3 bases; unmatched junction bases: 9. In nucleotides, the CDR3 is TGCGCCAGCAGCGATACTAGCGGGAGTGGAAACTACGAGCAGTACTTC. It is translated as CASSDTSGSGNYEQYF.

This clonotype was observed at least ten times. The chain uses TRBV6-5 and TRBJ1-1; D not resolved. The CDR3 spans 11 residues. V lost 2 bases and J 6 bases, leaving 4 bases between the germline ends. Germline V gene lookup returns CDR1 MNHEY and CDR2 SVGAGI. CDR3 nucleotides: TGTGCCAGCAGTTACGGGTCTGAAGCTTTCTTT. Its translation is CASSYGSEAFF.

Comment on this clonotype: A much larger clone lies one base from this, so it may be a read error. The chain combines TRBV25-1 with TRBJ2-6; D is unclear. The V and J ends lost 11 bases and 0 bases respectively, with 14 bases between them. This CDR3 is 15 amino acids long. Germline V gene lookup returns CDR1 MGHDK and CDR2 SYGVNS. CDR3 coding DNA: TGTGCCGCCAGAAAAGACGGCTCTGGGGCCAACGTCCTGACTTTC. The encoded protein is CAARKDGSGANVLTF.

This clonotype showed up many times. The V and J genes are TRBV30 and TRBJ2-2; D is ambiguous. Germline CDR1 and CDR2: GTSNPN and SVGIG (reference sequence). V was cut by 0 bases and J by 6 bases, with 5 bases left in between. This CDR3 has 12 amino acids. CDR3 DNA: TGTGCCTGGAGTGTCTTGGCCGGGGAGCTGTTTTTT. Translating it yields CAWSVLAGELFF.

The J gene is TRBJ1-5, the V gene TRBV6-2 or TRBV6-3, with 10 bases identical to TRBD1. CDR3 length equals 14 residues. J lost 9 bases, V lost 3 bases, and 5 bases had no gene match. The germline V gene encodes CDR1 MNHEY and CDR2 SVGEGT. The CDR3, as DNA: TGTGCCAGCAGTTATCCGGGACAGGGGCGGCCCCAGCATTTT. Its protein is CASSYPGQGRPQHF.

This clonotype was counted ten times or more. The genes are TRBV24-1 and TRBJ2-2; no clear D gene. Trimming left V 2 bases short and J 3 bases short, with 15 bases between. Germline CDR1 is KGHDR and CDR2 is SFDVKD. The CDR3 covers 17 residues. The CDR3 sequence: CATSDSAVRLHTGELFF. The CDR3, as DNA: TGTGCCACCAGTGATTCGGCCGTACGGCTGCACACCGGGGAGCTGTTTTTT.

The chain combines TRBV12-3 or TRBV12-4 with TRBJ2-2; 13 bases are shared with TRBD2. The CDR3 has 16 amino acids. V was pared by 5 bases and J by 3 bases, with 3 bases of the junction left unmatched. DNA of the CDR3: TGTGCCAGCAGTCCCGGGACTAGCGGGGACACCGGGGAGCTGTTTTTT. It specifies CASSPGTSGDTGELFF.

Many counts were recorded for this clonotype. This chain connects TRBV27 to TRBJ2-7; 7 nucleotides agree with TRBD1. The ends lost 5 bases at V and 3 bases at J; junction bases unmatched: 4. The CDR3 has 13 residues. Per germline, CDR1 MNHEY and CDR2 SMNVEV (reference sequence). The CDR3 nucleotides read TGTGCCAGCAGTCCACAGGGGTACTACGAGCAGTACTTC. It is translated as CASSPQGYYEQYF.

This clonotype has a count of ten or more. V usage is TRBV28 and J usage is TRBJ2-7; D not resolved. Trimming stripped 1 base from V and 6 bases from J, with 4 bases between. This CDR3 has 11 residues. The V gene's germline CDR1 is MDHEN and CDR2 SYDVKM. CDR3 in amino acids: CASSLLGEQYF. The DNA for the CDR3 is TGTGCCAGCAGTTTATTGGGCGAGCAGTACTTC.

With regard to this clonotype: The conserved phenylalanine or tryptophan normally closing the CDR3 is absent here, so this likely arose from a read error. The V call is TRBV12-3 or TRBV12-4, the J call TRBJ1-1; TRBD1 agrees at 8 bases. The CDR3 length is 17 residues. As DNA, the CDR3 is TGTGCCAGCAGTTTATCCTCTCGCAGGGGGCCGAACACTGGAGCTTTCTCT. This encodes CASSLSSRRGPNTGAFS.

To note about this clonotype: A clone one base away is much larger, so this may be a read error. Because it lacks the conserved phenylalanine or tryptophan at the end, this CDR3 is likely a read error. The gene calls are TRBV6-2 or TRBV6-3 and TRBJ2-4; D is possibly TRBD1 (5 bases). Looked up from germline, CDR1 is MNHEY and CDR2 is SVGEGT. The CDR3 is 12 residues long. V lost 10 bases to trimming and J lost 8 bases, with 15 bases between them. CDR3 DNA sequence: TGTGCCACAACAGAAACAGGCTACATTCAGTACCTC. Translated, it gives CATTETGYIQYL.

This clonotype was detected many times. CDR3 in DNA: TGTGCCAGCAGGACCTCGGACAGACTAGCCAAAAACATTCAGTACTTC. Translating it yields CASRTSDRLAKNIQYF. V and J are TRBV12-3 or TRBV12-4 and TRBJ2-4, with TRBD1 as a possible D gene (6 bases). The CDR3 runs 16 residues. Trimming left V 6 bases short and J 0 bases short, with 15 bases between.

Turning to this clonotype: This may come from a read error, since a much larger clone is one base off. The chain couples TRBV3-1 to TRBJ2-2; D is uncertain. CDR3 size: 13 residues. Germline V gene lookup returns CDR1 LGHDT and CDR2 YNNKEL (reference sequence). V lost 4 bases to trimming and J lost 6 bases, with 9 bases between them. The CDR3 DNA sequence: TGTGCCAGCAGCCCACAGAGCGCCGGGGAGCTGTTTTTT. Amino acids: CASSPQSAGELFF.

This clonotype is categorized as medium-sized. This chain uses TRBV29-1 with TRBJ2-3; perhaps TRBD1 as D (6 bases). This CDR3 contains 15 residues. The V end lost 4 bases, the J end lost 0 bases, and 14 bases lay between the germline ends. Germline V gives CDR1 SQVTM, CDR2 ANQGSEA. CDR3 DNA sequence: TGCAGCGTTGGGGCCGGGACACTTAGCACAGATACGCAGTATTTT. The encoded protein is CSVGAGTLSTDTQYF.

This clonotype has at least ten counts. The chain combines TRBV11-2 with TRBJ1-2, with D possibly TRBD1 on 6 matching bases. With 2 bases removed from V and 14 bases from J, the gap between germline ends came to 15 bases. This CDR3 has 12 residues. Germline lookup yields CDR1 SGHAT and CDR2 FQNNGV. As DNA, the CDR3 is TGTGCCAGCAGCTTAACGCCAGGGGCGCAGACCTTC. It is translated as CASSLTPGAQTF. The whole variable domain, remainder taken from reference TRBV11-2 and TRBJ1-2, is EAGVAQSPRYKIIEKRQSVAFWCNPISGHATLYWYQQILGQGPKLLIQFQNNGVVDDSQLPKDRFSAERLKGVDSTLKIQPAKLEDSAVYLCASSLTPGAQTFGSGTRLTVV.

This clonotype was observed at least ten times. CDR3 residues: CASSTGYQPQHF. The CDR3, as DNA: TGTGCCAGCAGTACAGGCTACCAGCCCCAGCATTTT. The genes are TRBV27 and TRBJ1-5; D is possibly TRBD1 (5 bases). Trimming shortened V by 5 bases and J by 7 bases, and 9 bases separated the two germline ends. The CDR3 length is 12 residues. Germline CDR1 is MNHEY and CDR2 is SMNVEV (reference sequence).

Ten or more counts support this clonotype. CDR3 DNA sequence: TGCAGTGCTACCCACCTTGCTAGCGGGAGGTTGACAGATACGCAGTATTTT. It translates to CSATHLASGRLTDTQYF. The V gene is TRBV20-1, the J gene TRBJ2-3; 11 nucleotides agree with TRBD2. V lost 4 bases and J lost 3; bases outside the gene matches: 12. The germline V gene has CDR1 DFQATT and CDR2 SNEGSKA (reference sequence). CDR3 length: 17 amino acids.

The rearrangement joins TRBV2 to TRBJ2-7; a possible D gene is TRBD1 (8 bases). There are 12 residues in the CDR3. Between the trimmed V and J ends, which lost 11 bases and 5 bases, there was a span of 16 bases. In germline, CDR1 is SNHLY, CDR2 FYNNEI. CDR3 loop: CARGDRSNEQYF. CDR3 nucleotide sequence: TGTGCCCGGGGGGACAGGAGTAACGAGCAGTACTTC. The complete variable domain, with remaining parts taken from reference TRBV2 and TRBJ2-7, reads EPEVTQTPSHQVTQMGQEVILRCVPISNHLYFYWYRQILGQKVEFLVSFYNNEISEKSEIFDDQFSVERPDGSNFTLKIRSTKLEDSAMYFCARGDRSNEQYFGPGTRLTVT.